Reported below is one TCR beta chain. This entry belongs to a study of blood T cell repertoires in COVID-19. The overall study: The United States, Italy and Spain supplied acute and convalescent COVID-19 samples.

Cohorts were assigned according to the clinical history that participants reported. In the source study's methods: Amplification of reference gene primers was used by the study to estimate nucleated cell counts. The method was immunoSEQ multiplex PCR; TCRdb's version includes in-frame clones alone and lacks a portion of them. V and J calls and clone size are as listed in that table; D and trimming were resolved from the DNA. Among roughly 200,000 clones, around 90% were seen once, and the ten largest hold roughly 1.2%. In germline, CDR1 is LGHDT, CDR2 YNNKEL (reference sequence). There are 15 residues in the CDR3. V gave up 0 bases and J gave up 15 bases; unmatched junction bases: 11.

The chain combines TRBV3-1 (or the pseudogene TRBV3-2) with TRBJ2-1, with 10 bases that match TRBD2. This TCR came from a man aged 25-45 years who had recovered from COVID-19. Material for sequencing was PBMCs or T cells enriched from blood (not recorded which). The CDR3: CASSQERLAGAPLFF. CDR3 nucleotides: TGTGCCAGCAGCCAAGAGCGTCTAGCGGGGGCTCCGTTGTTCTTC.